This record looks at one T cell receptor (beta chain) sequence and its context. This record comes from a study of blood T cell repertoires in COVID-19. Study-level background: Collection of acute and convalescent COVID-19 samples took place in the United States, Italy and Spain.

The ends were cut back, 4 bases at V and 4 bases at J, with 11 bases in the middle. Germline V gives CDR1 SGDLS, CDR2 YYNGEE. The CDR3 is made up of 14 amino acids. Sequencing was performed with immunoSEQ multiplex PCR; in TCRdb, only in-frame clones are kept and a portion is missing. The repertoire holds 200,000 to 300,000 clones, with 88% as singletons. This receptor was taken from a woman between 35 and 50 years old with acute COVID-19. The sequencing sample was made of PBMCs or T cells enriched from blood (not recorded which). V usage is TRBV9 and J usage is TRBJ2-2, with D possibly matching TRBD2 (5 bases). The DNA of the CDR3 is TGTGCCAGCAGCACCGGACTGGGCACCGGGGAGCTGTTTTTT. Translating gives CASSTGLGTGELFF. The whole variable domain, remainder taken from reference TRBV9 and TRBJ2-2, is DSGVTQTPKHLITATGQRVTLRCSPRSGDLSVYWYQQSLDQGLQFLIQYYNGEERAKGNILERFSAQQFPDLHSELNLSSLELGDSALYFCASSTGLGTGELFFGEGSRLTVL.